The 30 T cell receptor beta chains given below trace back to one sample, sequenced in a study of blood T cell repertoires in COVID-19. The protocol was immunoSEQ multiplex PCR, while the TCRdb copy is restricted to in-frame clones and leaves out a portion. This table has fewer than 150,000 clones, about 83% appearing once. What was sequenced was peripheral blood. These receptors were collected from a woman in her thirties or forties with acute or convalescent COVID-19.

The gene calls are TRBV19 and TRBJ1-1, with D tentatively TRBD1 (5 bases). The CDR3 has 14 residues. Deletions cut 9 bases from V and 3 bases from J, with 17 bases between. The germline gives CDR1 LNHDA, CDR2 SQIVND (reference sequence). In DNA, the CDR3 is TGTGCCAGAGAGCTAGGGGCAGAGCACACTGAAGCTTTCTTT. Translated: CARELGAEHTEAFF.

This clone was counted only a few times. This chain connects TRBV4-3 to TRBJ1-2; 9 nucleotides agree with TRBD1. CDR1 and CDR2 (germline): LGHNA, YSLEER. The ends lost 0 bases at V and 4 bases at J; junction bases unmatched: 3. CDR3 length: 15 residues. For the CDR3, the DNA is TGCGCCAGCAGCCAAGACTGGACAGGGGCCTATGGCTACACCTTC. As protein: CASSQDWTGAYGYTF.

V and J are TRBV3-1 (or the pseudogene TRBV3-2) and TRBJ2-3; 7 nucleotides align to TRBD2. The CDR3 is made up of 14 amino acids. Looked up from germline, CDR1 is LGHDT and CDR2 is YNNKEL (reference sequence). V trimming: 3 bases; J trimming: 6 bases; junction bases outside the gene matches: 6. The CDR3 DNA sequence: TGTGCCAGCAGCCAGGGACTATTGGCCGATACGCAGTATTTT. Protein product: CASSQGLLADTQYF.

The chain couples TRBV12-5 to TRBJ1-2, with D possibly TRBD1 on 6 matching bases. CDR1 and CDR2 from the germline V gene are LGHNT and FRNRAP. V was cut by 5 bases and J by 6 bases, with 16 bases left in between. The CDR3 is made up of 14 amino acids. The CDR3 spells CASGPLKQGDGYTF. The DNA of the CDR3 is TGTGCTAGTGGTCCCCTCAAACAGGGAGATGGCTACACCTTC.

The chain couples TRBV9 to TRBJ1-1, with 8 bases fitting TRBD1. This CDR3 has 15 amino acids. The V gene's germline CDR1 is SGDLS and CDR2 YYNGEE. J lost 3 bases, V lost 4 bases, and 8 bases had no gene match. CDR3 in amino acids: CASSLSSRGHTEAFF. The CDR3, as DNA: TGTGCCAGCAGCCTAAGCTCCAGGGGGCACACTGAAGCTTTCTTT.

This chain joins TRBV9 and TRBJ2-1; TRBD2 agrees at 8 bases. CDR1 and CDR2 (germline): SGDLS, YYNGEE. Unmatched junction bases numbered 2, after V lost 3 bases and J lost 3 bases. The CDR3 has 14 amino acids. The CDR3: CASSAGGDYNEQFF. CDR3 nucleotide sequence: TGTGCCAGCAGCGCCGGGGGGGACTACAATGAGCAGTTCTTC. The complete variable domain, with remaining parts taken from reference TRBV9 and TRBJ2-1, reads DSGVTQTPKHLITATGQRVTLRCSPRSGDLSVYWYQQSLDQGLQFLIQYYNGEERAKGNILERFSAQQFPDLHSELNLSSLELGDSALYFCASSAGGDYNEQFFGPGTRLTVL.

Only a few counts were recorded for this clone. The rearrangement uses TRBV19 and TRBJ2-2, with 8 positions matching TRBD1. V was clipped by 5 bases and J by 4 bases; unmatched bases: 9. CDR1 is LNHDA and CDR2 is SQIVND in the germline V gene (reference sequence). The CDR3 contains 16 residues. The CDR3 protein is CASSPRTGYLTGELFF. CDR3 bases: TGTGCCAGTAGTCCCCGGACAGGGTACCTCACCGGGGAGCTGTTTTTT.

V is TRBV27 and J is TRBJ2-7, with 7 bases that match TRBD2. J lost 3 bases, V lost 6 bases, and 11 bases had no gene match. This CDR3 has 15 amino acids. Germline CDR1 and CDR2: MNHEY and SMNVEV (reference sequence). DNA for the CDR3: TGTGCCAGCAGCCGGGCGGGGGTAGGGAGCTACGAGCAGTACTTC. Translating gives CASSRAGVGSYEQYF.

The chain uses TRBV6-5 and TRBJ2-5, with D possibly TRBD1 on 5 matching bases. This CDR3 comprises 16 residues. Per germline, CDR1 MNHEY and CDR2 SVGAGI. Trimming stripped 0 bases from V and 1 base from J, with 12 bases between. CDR3 coding DNA: TGTGCCAGCAGTTACTCGTGGTGGGGCCCCCAAGAGACCCAGTACTTC. Its protein is CASSYSWWGPQETQYF.

This chain uses TRBV30 with TRBJ2-1; 9 nucleotides match TRBD2. The CDR3 consists of 18 residues. Germline V gene lookup returns CDR1 GTSNPN and CDR2 SVGIG (reference sequence). J gave up 1 base and V 1 base, and 11 bases lay outside the gene matches. DNA for the CDR3: TGTGCCTGGAGTGAGCGGGGTAGCGGGAGCATTTCCTACAATGAGCAGTTCTTC. It is translated as CAWSERGSGSISYNEQFF.

The chain couples TRBV4-1 to TRBJ2-5, with D uncertain. The CDR3 consists of 17 residues. CDR1 is MGHRA and CDR2 is YSYEKL in the germline V gene. Trimming took 2 bases from V and 0 from J, leaving 16 bases between them. The CDR3 spells CASSQPSLRRNQETQYF. CDR3 DNA sequence: TGCGCCAGCAGCCAACCCTCGTTGCGGAGAAACCAAGAGACCCAGTACTTC.

The chain couples TRBV9 to TRBJ2-1; no reliable D call. The CDR3 contains 13 residues. Germline V lookup: CDR1 SGDLS, CDR2 YYNGEE. V lost 0 bases and J 5 bases, leaving 6 bases between the germline ends. The CDR3 nucleotides read TGTGCCAGCAGCGTAGGGCCACACAATGAGCAGTTCTTC. It is translated as CASSVGPHNEQFF.

V gene TRBV2 combines with J gene TRBJ2-2; D is ambiguous. Trimming cost V 6 bases and J 2 bases, with 10 bases left between them. Germline V gene sequence: CDR1 SNHLY, CDR2 FYNNEI. The CDR3 runs 14 residues. The CDR3 loop reads CASRRTSNTGELFF. The CDR3 nucleotides are TGTGCCAGCAGGCGTACTTCCAACACCGGGGAGCTGTTTTTT.

This chain uses TRBV5-1 with TRBJ2-2; D may be TRBD1 (5 bases). The V end lost 0 bases, the J end lost 5 bases, and 14 bases lay between the germline ends. The CDR3 runs 16 residues. Germline lookup yields CDR1 SGHRS and CDR2 YFSETQ. CDR3 residues: CASSLVSQGRTGELFF. For the CDR3, the DNA is TGCGCCAGCAGCTTGGTTTCGCAGGGAAGAACCGGGGAGCTGTTTTTT.

The V and J genes are TRBV7-2 and TRBJ2-5; D may be TRBD2 (5 bases). Looked up from germline, CDR1 is SGHTA and CDR2 is FQGNSA. The V end lost 4 bases, the J end lost 1 base, and 13 bases lay between the germline ends. The CDR3 covers 15 residues. The CDR3 loop is CASSSRTVSQETQYF. The CDR3, as DNA: TGTGCCAGCAGCTCACGGACTGTAAGCCAAGAGACCCAGTACTTC.

The V call is TRBV9, the J call TRBJ2-3; TRBD1 agrees at 9 bases. V gave up 4 bases and J gave up 2 bases; unmatched junction bases: 5. This CDR3 spans 15 amino acids. In germline, CDR1 is SGDLS, CDR2 YYNGEE. The CDR3 region has the DNA TGTGCCAGCAGCTGGGGACAGGGTTTCACAGATACGCAGTATTTT. Protein product: CASSWGQGFTDTQYF.

The chain uses TRBV7-2 and TRBJ2-5; 8 bases are a match to TRBD1. This CDR3 spans 16 amino acids. Germline V CDR1 and CDR2: SGHTA, FQGNSA. J was trimmed by 7 bases and V by 3 bases; bases with no gene match: 13. CDR3 nucleotide sequence: TGTGCCAGCAGCTTTAGAGGGGACAGGCCGTCAGGGACCCAGTACTTC. This codes for CASSFRGDRPSGTQYF. The full variable domain, with the rest looked up from reference TRBV7-2 and TRBJ2-5, is GAGVSQSPSNKVTEKGKDVELRCDPISGHTALYWYRQSLGQGLEFLIYFQGNSAPDKSGLPSDRFSAERTGGSVSTLTIQRTQQEDSAVYLCASSFRGDRPSGTQYFGPGTRLLVL.

V gene TRBV28 combines with J gene TRBJ2-1, with a tentative D call TRBD1 (5 bases). This CDR3 is 18 amino acids long. Germline CDR1 is MDHEN and CDR2 is SYDVKM. V was shortened by 3 bases and J by 0 bases, with 18 bases between the two germline ends. The CDR3 spells CASSFPRDSPSSYNEQFF. In nucleotides, the CDR3 is TGTGCCAGCAGTTTCCCCCGTGACAGTCCGAGCTCCTACAATGAGCAGTTCTTC.

This clone was counted once. The chain recombines TRBV2 with TRBJ1-1; D call uncertain. From germline, CDR1 is SNHLY and CDR2 FYNNEI. V was cut by 6 bases and J by 2 bases, with 7 bases left in between. This CDR3 comprises 12 residues. In DNA form, the CDR3 reads TGTGCCAGCAGGCGGGATAACACTGAAGCTTTCTTT. Amino acids: CASRRDNTEAFF.

J is TRBJ1-1 and V is TRBV7-3, with no clear D. The germline V gene has CDR1 SGHTA and CDR2 FQGTGA. The CDR3 extends over 14 amino acids. The ends were cut back, 1 base at V and 1 base at J, with 7 bases in the middle. The CDR3, as DNA: TGTGCCAGCAGCTTAAGCGGGCCGAACACTGAAGCTTTCTTT. Translation: CASSLSGPNTEAFF.

The chain combines TRBV7-3 with TRBJ2-5; the D is unclear. The CDR3 extends over 13 amino acids. Germline V gives CDR1 SGHTA, CDR2 FQGTGA. Trimming cost V 0 bases and J 2 bases, with 4 bases left between them. The CDR3 region is CASSLTRQETQYF. The CDR3 DNA is TGTGCCAGCAGCTTAACCAGGCAAGAGACCCAGTACTTC.

This chain uses TRBV5-1 with TRBJ1-4, with D perhaps TRBD1 (5 bases). CDR3 length: 14 residues. Germline V CDR1 and CDR2: SGHRS, YFSETQ. V lost 3 bases, J lost 2 bases, and 8 bases lay in between. The CDR3 bases are TGCGCCAGCAGCTCGGGGGAGACTAATGAAAAACTGTTTTTT. As protein: CASSSGETNEKLFF.

The chain recombines TRBV4-2 with TRBJ2-7; 8 nucleotides line up with TRBD2. This CDR3 has 15 amino acids. J lost 3 bases, V lost 3 bases, and 7 bases had no gene match. In germline, CDR1 is LGHNA, CDR2 YNFKEQ. The CDR3 nucleotides read TGTGCCAGCAGCCAGGGAGCGGGAGATAGCTACGAGCAGTACTTC. This translates into CASSQGAGDSYEQYF.

A few counts support this clone. The chain employs TRBV4-1 and TRBJ1-5, with D unresolved. Trimming took off 2 bases at V and 3 bases at J, with 8 bases between the two ends. The CDR3 totals 14 residues. Germline CDR1 and CDR2: MGHRA and YSYEKL. The CDR3 region is CASSQQYNNQPQHF. CDR3 nucleotide sequence: TGCGCCAGCAGCCAACAATACAACAATCAGCCCCAGCATTTT.

The rearrangement uses TRBV27 and TRBJ2-7; 7 bases align to TRBD2. Germline V gene data show CDR1 as MNHEY and CDR2 as SMNVEV (reference sequence). The ends lost 3 bases at V and 3 bases at J; junction bases unmatched: 5. The CDR3 is 14 residues long. The CDR3 DNA reads as TGTGCCAGCAGTTTTCTGGGGGACTACTACGAGCAGTACTTC. Protein sequence: CASSFLGDYYEQYF.

The gene calls are TRBV2 and TRBJ1-4, with 7 positions matching TRBD1. The germline V gene has CDR1 SNHLY and CDR2 FYNNEI. The length of the CDR3 is 14 residues. V dropped 7 bases and J dropped 5; count of bases not matched to a gene: 7. This CDR3 reads CASMWDSKNEKLFF. DNA of the CDR3: TGTGCCAGCATGTGGGACAGCAAAAATGAAAAACTGTTTTTT.

The chain is built from TRBV6-2 or TRBV6-3 and TRBJ1-2, with 12 positions matching TRBD1. V dropped 7 bases and J dropped 5; count of bases not matched to a gene: 8. CDR1 and CDR2 (germline): MNHEY, SVGEGT. The CDR3 is made up of 15 amino acids. CDR3 sequence: CASTPRGQGAYGYTF. The CDR3 DNA reads as TGTGCCAGCACCCCAAGGGGACAGGGGGCATATGGCTACACCTTC.

The chain has TRBV6-1 and TRBJ1-5; D perhaps matches TRBD1 (5 bases). V lost 3 bases, J lost 0 bases, and 18 bases lay in between. In germline, CDR1 is MNHNS, CDR2 SASEGT. The CDR3 is made up of 18 amino acids. The DNA for the CDR3 is TGTGCCAGCAGTGAGAGGGTCCCGGGGGGTTATAGCAATCAGCCCCAGCATTTT. Translated, it gives CASSERVPGGYSNQPQHF.

This clone was recorded only once. The chain has TRBV30 and TRBJ1-5; D unresolved. Germline CDR1 GTSNPN, CDR2 SVGIG (reference sequence). The germline V and J ends were trimmed by 2 bases and 5 bases, with 16 bases remaining between them. The CDR3 is 15 amino acids. The CDR3 spells CAWSSSGLRYQPQHF. DNA of the CDR3: TGTGCCTGGAGTTCTTCGGGTCTTCGTTATCAGCCCCAGCATTTT.

V gene TRBV18 combines with J gene TRBJ1-2; D is possibly TRBD1 (6 bases). The CDR3 is made up of 16 amino acids. Germline CDR1 reads KGHSH; CDR2 reads LQKENI. V lost 6 bases, J lost 1 base, and 18 bases lay in between. The CDR3 nucleotides read TGTGCCAGCTCTCCCCAGGCGGGGGGCGGTAACTATGGCTACACCTTC. Its protein is CASSPQAGGGNYGYTF.